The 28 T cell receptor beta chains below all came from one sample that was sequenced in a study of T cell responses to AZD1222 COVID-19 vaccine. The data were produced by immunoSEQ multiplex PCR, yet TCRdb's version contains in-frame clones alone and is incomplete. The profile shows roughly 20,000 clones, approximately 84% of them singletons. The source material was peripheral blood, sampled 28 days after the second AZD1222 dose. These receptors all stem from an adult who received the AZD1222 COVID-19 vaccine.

CDR3 loop: CASNPGGASGNGELFF. The CDR3, as DNA: TGTGCCAGTAACCCCGGAGGGGCTAGCGGCAATGGGGAGCTGTTTTTT. The chain combines TRBV19 with TRBJ2-2; TRBD2 agrees at 7 bases. The germline V gene encodes CDR1 LNHDA and CDR2 SQIVND (reference sequence). V shed 7 bases, J shed 8 bases, and the junction held 16 bases outside the gene matches. This CDR3 region has 16 residues. Together with reference TRBV19 and TRBJ2-2, the CDR3 gives the full variable domain: DGGITQSPKYLFRKEGQNVTLSCEQNLNHDAMYWYRQDPGQGLRLIYYSQIVNDFQKGDIAEGYSVSREKKESFPLTVTSAQKNPTAFYLCASNPGGASGNGELFFGEGSRLTVL.

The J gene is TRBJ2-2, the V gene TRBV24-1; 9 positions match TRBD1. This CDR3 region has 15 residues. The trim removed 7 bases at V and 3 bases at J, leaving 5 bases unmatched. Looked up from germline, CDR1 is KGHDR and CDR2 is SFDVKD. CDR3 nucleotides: TGTGCCACCAGAGGAGGGACAGGGCACACCGGGGAGCTGTTTTTT. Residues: CATRGGTGHTGELFF.

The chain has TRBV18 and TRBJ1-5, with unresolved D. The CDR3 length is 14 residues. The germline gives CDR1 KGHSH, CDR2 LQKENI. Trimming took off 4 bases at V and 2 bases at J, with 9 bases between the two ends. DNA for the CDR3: TGTGCCAGCTCACTTGCGGGCGGCAATCAGCCCCAGCATTTT. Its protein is CASSLAGGNQPQHF.

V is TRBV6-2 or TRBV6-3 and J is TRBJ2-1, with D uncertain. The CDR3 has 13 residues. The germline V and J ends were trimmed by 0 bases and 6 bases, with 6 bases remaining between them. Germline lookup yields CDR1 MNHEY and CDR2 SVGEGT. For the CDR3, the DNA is TGTGCCAGCAGTTACTCCCGGTTCAATGAGCAGTTCTTC. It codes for CASSYSRFNEQFF.

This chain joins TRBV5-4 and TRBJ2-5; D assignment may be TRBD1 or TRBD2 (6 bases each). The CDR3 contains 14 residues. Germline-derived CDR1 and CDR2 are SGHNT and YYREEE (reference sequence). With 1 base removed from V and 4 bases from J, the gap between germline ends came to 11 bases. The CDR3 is CASSLPRGGETQYF. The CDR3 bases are TGTGCCAGCAGCTTGCCCAGGGGAGGAGAGACCCAGTACTTC.

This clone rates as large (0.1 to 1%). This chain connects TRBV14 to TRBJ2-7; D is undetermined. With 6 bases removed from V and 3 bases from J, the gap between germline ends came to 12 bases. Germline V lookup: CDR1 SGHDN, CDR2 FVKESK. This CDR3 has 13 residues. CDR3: CASRGTGNYEQYF. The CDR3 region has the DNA TGTGCCAGCAGAGGTACGGGTAACTACGAGCAGTACTTC.

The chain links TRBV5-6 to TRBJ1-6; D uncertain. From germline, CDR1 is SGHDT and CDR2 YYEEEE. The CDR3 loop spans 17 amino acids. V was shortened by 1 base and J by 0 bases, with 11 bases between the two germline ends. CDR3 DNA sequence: TGTGCCAGCAGCTTGTATCACCGAGGCTCCTATAATTCACCCCTCCACTTT. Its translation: CASSLYHRGSYNSPLHF.

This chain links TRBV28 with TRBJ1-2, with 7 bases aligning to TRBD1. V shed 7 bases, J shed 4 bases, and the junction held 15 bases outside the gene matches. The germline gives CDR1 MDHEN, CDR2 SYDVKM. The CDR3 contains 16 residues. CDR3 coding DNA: TGTGCCAGCACCTCTGGGGGGACAGAGCCGGGCTATGGCTACACCTTC. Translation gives CASTSGGTEPGYGYTF.

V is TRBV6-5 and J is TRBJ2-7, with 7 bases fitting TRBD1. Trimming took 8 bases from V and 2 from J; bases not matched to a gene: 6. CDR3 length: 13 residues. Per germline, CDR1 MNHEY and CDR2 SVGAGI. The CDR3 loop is CASEQTGTYEQYF. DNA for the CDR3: TGTGCCAGCGAACAGACAGGGACCTACGAGCAGTACTTC.

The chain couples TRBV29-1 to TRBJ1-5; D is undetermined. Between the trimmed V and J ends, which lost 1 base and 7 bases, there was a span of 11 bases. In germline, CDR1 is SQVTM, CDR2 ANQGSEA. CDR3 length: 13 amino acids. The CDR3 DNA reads TGCAGCGTTGAAGGGGTTGAGGGCCAGCCCCAGCATTTT. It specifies CSVEGVEGQPQHF.

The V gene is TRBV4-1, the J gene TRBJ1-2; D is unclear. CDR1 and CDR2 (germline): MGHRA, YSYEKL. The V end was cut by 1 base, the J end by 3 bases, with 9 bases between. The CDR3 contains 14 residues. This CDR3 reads CASSQGAVDYGYTF. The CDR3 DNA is TGCGCCAGCAGCCAAGGAGCAGTTGACTATGGCTACACCTTC.

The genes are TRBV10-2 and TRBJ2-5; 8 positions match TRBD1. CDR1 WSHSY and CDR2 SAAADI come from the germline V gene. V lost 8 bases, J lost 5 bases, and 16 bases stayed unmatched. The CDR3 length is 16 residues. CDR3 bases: TGCGCCAGCGCAGGAACCGGGACAGGAGTCTTGGAGACCCAGTACTTC. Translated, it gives CASAGTGTGVLETQYF.

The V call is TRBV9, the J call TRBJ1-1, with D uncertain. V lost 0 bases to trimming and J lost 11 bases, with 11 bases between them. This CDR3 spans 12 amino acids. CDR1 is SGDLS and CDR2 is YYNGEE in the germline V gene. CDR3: CASSVADGEAFF. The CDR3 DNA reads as TGTGCCAGCAGCGTAGCAGACGGGGAGGCTTTCTTT.

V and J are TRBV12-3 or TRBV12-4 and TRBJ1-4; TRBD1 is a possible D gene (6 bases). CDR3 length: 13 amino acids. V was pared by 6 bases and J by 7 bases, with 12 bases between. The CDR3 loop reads CASRPTGTEKLFF. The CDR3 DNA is TGTGCCAGCAGGCCCACAGGGACTGAAAAACTGTTTTTT.

The CDR3 loop reads CASSLGQGSDTQYF. CDR3 coding DNA: TGTGCCAGCAGCTTAGGTCAGGGGTCAGATACGCAGTATTTT. The chain joins TRBV7-9 to TRBJ2-3, with D possibly matching TRBD1 (6 bases). Germline-derived CDR1 and CDR2 are SEHNR and FQNEAQ (reference sequence). The V end lost 1 base, the J end lost 4 bases, and 9 bases lay between the germline ends. The CDR3 runs 14 residues.

As DNA, the CDR3 is TGCAGCGTTGGGGGATGGGGGGACTACACCTTC. Protein: CSVGGWGDYTF. The rearrangement joins TRBV29-1 to TRBJ1-2; tentative D call: TRBD1 (5 bases). Germline CDR1 and CDR2: SQVTM and ANQGSEA. The V end lost 4 bases, the J end lost 10 bases, and 13 bases lay between the germline ends. The CDR3 sequence is 11 residues long.

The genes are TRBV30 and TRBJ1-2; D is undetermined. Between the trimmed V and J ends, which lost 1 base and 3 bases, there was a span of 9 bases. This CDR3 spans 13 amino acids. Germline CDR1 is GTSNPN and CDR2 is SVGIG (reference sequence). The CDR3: CAWSESDYYGYTF. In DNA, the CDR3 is TGTGCCTGGAGTGAATCAGATTACTATGGCTACACCTTC.

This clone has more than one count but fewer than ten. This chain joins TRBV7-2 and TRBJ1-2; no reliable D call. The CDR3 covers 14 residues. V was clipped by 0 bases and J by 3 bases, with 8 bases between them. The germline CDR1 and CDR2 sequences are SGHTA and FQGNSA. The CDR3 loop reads CASSLARGYYGYTF. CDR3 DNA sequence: TGTGCCAGCAGCTTAGCGAGAGGGTACTATGGCTACACCTTC.

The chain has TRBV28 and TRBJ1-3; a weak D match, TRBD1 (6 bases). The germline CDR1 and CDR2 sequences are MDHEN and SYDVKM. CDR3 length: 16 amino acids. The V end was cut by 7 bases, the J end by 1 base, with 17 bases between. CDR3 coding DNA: TGTGCCAGCACCGATTCTGTGGGGGCGTCTGGAAACACCATATATTTT. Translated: CASTDSVGASGNTIYF.

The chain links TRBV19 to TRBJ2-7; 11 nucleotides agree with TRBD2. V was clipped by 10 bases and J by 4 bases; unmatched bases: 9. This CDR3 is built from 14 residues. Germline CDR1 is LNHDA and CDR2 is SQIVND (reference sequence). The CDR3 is CATRDTSGSYEQYF. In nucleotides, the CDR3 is TGTGCCACCCGAGACACTAGCGGGAGTTACGAGCAGTACTTC.

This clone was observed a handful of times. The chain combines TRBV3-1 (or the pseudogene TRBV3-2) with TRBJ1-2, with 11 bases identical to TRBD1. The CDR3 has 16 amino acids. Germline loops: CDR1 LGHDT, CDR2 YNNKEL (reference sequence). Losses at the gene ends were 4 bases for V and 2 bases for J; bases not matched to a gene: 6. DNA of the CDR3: TGTGCCAGCAGCCCGGGGACAGGGGGAGGGAACTATGGCTACACCTTC. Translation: CASSPGTGGGNYGYTF.

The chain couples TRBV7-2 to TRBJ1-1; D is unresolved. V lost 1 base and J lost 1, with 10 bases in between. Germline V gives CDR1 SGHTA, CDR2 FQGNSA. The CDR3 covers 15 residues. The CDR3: CASSLDPVANTEAFF. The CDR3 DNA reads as TGTGCCAGCAGCTTAGACCCAGTCGCGAACACTGAAGCTTTCTTT.

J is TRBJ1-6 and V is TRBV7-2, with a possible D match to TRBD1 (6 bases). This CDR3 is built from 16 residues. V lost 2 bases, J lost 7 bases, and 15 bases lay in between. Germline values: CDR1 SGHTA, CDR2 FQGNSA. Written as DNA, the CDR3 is TGTGCCAGCAGCTTATTAGGGAGGACAGTAAATTCACCCCTCCACTTT. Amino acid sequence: CASSLLGRTVNSPLHF.

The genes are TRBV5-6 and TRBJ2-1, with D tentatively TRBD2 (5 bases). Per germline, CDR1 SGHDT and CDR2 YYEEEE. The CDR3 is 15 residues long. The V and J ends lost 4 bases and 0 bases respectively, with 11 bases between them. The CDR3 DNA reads TGTGCCAGCAGCCGAACCCGGGACTCCTACAATGAGCAGTTCTTC. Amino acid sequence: CASSRTRDSYNEQFF. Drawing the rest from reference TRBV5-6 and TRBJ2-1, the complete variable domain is DAGVTQSPTHLIKTRGQQVTLRCSPKSGHDTVSWYQQALGQGPQFIFQYYEEEERQRGNFPDRFSGHQFPNYSSELNVNALLLGDSALYLCASSRTRDSYNEQFFGPGTRLTVL.

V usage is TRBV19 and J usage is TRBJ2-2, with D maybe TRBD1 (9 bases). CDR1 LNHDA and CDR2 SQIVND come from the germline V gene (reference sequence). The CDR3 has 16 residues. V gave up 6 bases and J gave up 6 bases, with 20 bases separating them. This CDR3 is CASSRGGQGRSGELFF. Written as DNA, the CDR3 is TGTGCCAGTAGCCGGGGGGGACAGGGAAGGTCCGGGGAGCTGTTTTTT. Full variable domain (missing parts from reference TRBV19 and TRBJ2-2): DGGITQSPKYLFRKEGQNVTLSCEQNLNHDAMYWYRQDPGQGLRLIYYSQIVNDFQKGDIAEGYSVSREKKESFPLTVTSAQKNPTAFYLCASSRGGQGRSGELFFGEGSRLTVL.

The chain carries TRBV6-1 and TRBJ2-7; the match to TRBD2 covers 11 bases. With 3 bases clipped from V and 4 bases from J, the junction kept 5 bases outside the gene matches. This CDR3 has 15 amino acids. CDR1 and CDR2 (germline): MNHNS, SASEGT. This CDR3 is CASSDPGLAAYEQYF. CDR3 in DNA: TGTGCCAGCAGTGATCCGGGACTAGCGGCTTACGAGCAGTACTTC.

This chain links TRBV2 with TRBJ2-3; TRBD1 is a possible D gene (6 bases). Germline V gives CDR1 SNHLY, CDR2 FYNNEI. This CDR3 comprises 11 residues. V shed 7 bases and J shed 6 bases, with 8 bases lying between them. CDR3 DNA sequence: TGTGCCAGCACGAGGGGGGATACGCAGTATTTT. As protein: CASTRGDTQYF.

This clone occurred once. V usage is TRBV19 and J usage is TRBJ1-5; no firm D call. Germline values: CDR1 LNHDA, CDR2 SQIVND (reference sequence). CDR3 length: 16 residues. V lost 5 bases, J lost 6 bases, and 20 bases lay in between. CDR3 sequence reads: CASSDTGQAWSQPQHF. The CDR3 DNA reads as TGTGCCAGTAGTGACACGGGCCAAGCTTGGAGTCAGCCCCAGCATTTT. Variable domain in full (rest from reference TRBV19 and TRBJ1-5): DGGITQSPKYLFRKEGQNVTLSCEQNLNHDAMYWYRQDPGQGLRLIYYSQIVNDFQKGDIAEGYSVSREKKESFPLTVTSAQKNPTAFYLCASSDTGQAWSQPQHFGDGTRLSIL.